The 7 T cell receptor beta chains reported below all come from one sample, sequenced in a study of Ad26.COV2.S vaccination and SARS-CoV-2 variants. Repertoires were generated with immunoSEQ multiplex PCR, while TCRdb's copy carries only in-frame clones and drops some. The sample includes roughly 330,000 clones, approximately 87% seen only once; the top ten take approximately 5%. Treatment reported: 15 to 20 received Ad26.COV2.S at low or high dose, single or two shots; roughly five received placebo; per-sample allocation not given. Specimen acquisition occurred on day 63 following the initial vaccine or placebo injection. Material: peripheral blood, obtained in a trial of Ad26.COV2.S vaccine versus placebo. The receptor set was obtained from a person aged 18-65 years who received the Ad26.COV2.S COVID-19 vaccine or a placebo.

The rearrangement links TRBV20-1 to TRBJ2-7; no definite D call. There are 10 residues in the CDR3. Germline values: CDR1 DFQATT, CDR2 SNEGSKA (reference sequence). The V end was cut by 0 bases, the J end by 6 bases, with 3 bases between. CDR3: CSARDGEQYV. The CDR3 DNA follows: TGCAGTGCTAGAGACGGCGAGCAGTACGTC.

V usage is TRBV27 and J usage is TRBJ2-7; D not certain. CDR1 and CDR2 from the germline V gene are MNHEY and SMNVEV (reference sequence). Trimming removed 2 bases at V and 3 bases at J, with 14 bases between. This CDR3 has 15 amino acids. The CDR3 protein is CASSLRPADLYEQYF. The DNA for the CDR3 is TGTGCCAGCAGTTTACGACCGGCAGACCTCTACGAGCAGTACTTC.

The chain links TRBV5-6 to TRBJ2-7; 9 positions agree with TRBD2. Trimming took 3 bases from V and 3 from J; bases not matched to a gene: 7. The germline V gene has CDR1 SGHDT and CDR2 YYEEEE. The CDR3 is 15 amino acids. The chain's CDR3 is CASSSAGTSLYEQYF. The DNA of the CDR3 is TGTGCCAGCAGCTCCGCCGGGACTAGCCTCTACGAGCAGTACTTC.

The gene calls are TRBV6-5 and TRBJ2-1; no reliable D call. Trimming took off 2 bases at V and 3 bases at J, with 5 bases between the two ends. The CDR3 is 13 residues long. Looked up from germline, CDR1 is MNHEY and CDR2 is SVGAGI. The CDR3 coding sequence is TGTGCCAGCAGTTACATGGACTACAATGAGCAGTTCTTC. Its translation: CASSYMDYNEQFF.

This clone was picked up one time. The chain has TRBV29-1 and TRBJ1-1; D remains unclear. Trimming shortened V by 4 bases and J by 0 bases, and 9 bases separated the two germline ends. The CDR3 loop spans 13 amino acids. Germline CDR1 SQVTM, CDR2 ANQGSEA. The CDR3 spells CSVANVLNTEAFF. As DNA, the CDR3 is TGCAGCGTTGCGAATGTCTTGAACACTGAAGCTTTCTTT.

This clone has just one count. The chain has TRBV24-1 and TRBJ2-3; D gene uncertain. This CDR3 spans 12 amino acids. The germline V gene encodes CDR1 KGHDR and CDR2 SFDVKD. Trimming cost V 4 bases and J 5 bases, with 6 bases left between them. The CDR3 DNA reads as TGTGCCACCAGTGACGCAGGAGATACGCAGTATTTT. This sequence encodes CATSDAGDTQYF.

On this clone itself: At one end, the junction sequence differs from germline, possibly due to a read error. The chain's CDR3 is CASSHSEPQHF. The CDR3 DNA is TGTGCCAGCAGTCACTCCGAGCCCCAGCATTTT. V and J are TRBV6-5 and TRBJ1-5; the D is unclear. The CDR3 runs to 11 residues. Germline V gene data show CDR1 as MNHEY and CDR2 as SVGAGI.